The clone carrying this T cell receptor beta chain has just a few counts. V dropped 4 bases and J dropped 5 bases, with 20 bases sitting between them. From germline, CDR1 is SEHNR and CDR2 FQNEAQ (reference sequence). The CDR3 totals 17 residues. This record comes from a study of beta chain features in type 1 diabetes. The whole isolated RNA underwent reverse transcription, so sequencing captured expressed TCRB transcripts. This table comes from immunoSEQ multiplex PCR, and its TCRdb copy is limited to in-frame clones, with some not included. The sample shows 200,000 to 250,000 clones, 68% of them seen only once.

This sequence was found in a man aged 30 to 45 in good health. The J gene is TRBJ2-2, the V gene TRBV7-9; D possibly uses TRBD1 or TRBD2 (5 bases each). The specimen sequenced was naive CD4+ T cells from blood. The CDR3 bases are TGTGCCAGCAGCTCTTCTTCCCCCGGGACGCTTACCGGGGAGCTGTTTTTT. The encoded protein is CASSSSSPGTLTGELFF.